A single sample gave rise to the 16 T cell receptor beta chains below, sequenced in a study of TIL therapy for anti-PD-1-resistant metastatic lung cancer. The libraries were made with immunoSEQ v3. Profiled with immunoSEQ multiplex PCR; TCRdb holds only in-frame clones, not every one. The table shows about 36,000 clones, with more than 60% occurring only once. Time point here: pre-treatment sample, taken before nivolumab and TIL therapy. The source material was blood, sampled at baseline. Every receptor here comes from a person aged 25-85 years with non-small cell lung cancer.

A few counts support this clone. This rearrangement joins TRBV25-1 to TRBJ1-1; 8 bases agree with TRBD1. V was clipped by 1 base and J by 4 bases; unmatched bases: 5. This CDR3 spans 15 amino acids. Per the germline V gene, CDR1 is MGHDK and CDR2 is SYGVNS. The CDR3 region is CASSESRGPITEAFF. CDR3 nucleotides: TGTGCCAGCAGTGAATCCAGGGGGCCGATCACTGAAGCTTTCTTT.

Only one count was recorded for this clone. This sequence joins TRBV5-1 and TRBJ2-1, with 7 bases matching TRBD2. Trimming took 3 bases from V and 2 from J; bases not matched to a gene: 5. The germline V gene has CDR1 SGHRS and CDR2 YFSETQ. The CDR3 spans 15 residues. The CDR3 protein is CASSSIGGTYNEQFF. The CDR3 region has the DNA TGCGCCAGCAGCTCGATCGGGGGGACCTACAATGAGCAGTTCTTC.

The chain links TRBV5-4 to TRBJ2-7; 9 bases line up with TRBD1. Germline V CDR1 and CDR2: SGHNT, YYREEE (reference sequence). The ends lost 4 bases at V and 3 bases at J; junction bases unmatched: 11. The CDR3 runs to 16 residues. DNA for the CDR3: TGTGCCAGCAGCCCGGCGCCGGGACAGGGTCTCTACGAGCAGTACTTC. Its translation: CASSPAPGQGLYEQYF.

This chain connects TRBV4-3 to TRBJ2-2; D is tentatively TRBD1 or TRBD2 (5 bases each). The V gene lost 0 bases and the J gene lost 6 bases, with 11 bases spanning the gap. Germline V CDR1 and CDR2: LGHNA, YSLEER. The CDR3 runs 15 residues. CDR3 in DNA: TGCGCCAGCAGCCAAGATGGGACGATAGCCGGGGAGCTGTTTTTT. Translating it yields CASSQDGTIAGELFF.

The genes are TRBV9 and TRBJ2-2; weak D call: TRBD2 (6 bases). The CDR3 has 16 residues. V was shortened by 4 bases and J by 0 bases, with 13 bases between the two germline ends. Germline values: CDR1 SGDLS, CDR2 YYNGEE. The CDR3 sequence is CASSPRGGANTGELFF. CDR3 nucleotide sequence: TGTGCCAGCAGCCCGCGGGGTGGCGCGAACACCGGGGAGCTGTTTTTT.

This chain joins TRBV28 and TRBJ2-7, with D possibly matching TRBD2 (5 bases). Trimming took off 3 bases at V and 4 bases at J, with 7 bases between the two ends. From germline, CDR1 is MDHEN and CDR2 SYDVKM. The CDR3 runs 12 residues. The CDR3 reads CASSFTSYEQYF. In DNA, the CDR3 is TGTGCCAGCAGTTTCACTAGTTACGAGCAGTACTTC.

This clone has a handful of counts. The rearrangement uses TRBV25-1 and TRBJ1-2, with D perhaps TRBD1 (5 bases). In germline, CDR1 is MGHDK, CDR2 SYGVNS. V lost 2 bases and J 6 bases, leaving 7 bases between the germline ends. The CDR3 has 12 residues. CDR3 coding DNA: TGTGCCAGCAGTGAAGGAGGGGATGGCTACACCTTC. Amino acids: CASSEGGDGYTF.

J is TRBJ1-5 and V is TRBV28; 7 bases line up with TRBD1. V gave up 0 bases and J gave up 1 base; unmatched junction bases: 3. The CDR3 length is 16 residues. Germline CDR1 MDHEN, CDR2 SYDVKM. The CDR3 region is CASSLWGQNSNQPQHF. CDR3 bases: TGTGCCAGCAGTTTATGGGGACAGAACAGCAATCAGCCCCAGCATTTT.

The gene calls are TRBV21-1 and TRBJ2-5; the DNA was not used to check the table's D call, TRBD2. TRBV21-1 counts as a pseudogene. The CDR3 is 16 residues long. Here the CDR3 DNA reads TGTGCCAGCAGCTTTCGTCGGACTAGCGGTCAAGAGACCCAGTACTTC. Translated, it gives CASSFRRTSGQETQYF.

CDR3 amino acids: CASSPWTTDTQYF. CDR3 sequence (DNA): TGTGCCAGCAGTCCCTGGACCACAGATACGCAGTATTTT. This chain joins TRBV27 and TRBJ2-3; D gene ambiguous. Germline CDR1 is MNHEY and CDR2 is SMNVEV (reference sequence). Trimming pared 5 bases from V and 2 bases from J, leaving 8 bases between. The CDR3 loop spans 13 amino acids.

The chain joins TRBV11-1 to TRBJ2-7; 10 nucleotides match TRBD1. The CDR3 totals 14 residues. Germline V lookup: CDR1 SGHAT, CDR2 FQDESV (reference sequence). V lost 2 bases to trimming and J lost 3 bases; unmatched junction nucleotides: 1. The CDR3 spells CASSLRDRGYEQYF. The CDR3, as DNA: TGTGCCAGCAGCTTAAGGGACAGGGGCTACGAGCAGTACTTC.

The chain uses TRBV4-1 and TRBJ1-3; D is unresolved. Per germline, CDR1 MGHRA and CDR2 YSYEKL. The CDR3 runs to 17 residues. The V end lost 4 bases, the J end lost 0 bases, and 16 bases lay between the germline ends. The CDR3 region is CASSRADGEISGNTIYF. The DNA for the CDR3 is TGCGCCAGCAGCCGAGCGGACGGTGAAATCTCTGGAAACACCATATATTTT.

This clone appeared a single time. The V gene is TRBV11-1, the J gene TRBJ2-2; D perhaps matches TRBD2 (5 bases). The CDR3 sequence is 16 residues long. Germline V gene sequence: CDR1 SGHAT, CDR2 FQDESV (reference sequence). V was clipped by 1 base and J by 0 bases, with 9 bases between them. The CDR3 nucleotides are TGTGCCAGCAGCTTAGAGAGGACTGCGAACACCGGGGAGCTGTTTTTT. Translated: CASSLERTANTGELFF.

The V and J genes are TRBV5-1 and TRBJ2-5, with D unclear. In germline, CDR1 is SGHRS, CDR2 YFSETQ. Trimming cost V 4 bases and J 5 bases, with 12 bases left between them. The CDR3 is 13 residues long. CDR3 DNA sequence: TGCGCCAGCAGCACCCTTAGTGCGGAGACCCAGTACTTC. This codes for CASSTLSAETQYF.

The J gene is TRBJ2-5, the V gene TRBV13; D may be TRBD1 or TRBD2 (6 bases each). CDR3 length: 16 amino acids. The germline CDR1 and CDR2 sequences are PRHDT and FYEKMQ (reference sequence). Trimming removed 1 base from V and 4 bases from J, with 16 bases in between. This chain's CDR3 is CASSLEGGLPGETQYF. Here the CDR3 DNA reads TGTGCCAGCAGCTTAGAAGGGGGGCTCCCCGGAGAGACCCAGTACTTC.

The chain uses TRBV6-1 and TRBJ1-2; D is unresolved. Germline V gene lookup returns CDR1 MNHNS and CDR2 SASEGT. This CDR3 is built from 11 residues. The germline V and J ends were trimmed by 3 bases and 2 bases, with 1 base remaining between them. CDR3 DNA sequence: TGTGCCAGCAGTGAGAACTATGGCTACACCTTC. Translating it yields CASSENYGYTF.